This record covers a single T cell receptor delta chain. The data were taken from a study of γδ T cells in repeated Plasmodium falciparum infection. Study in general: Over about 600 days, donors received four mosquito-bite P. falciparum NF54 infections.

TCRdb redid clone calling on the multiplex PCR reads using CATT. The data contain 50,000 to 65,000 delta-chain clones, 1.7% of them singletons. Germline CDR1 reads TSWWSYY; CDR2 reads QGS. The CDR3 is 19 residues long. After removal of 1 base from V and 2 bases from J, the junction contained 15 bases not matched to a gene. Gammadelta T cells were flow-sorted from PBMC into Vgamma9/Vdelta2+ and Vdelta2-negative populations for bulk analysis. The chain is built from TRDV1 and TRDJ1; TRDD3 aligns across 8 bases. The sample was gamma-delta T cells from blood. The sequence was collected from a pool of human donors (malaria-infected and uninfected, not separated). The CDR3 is CALGERGGDWGDITDKLIF. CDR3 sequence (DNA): TGTGCTCTTGGGGAACGAGGGGGGGACTGGGGGGATATAACCGATAAACTCATCTTT.